The 29 T cell receptor beta chains below come from one sample, sequenced in a study of Ad26.COV2.S vaccination and SARS-CoV-2 variants. The protocol was immunoSEQ multiplex PCR, while the TCRdb copy is restricted to in-frame clones and leaves out a portion. The data contain some 400,000 clones, around nine tenths of them singletons. Indicated treatment: around 19 received Ad26.COV2.S at low or high dose, single or two shots; about 5 received placebo; per-sample allocation not given. Specimens were obtained on day 63 following the first vaccine or placebo injection. The sample consisted of peripheral blood, taken in a trial of Ad26.COV2.S vaccine versus placebo. The receptor set was obtained from a person between 18 and 65 years old who received the Ad26.COV2.S COVID-19 vaccine or a placebo.

In its sample, this clone was seen once. V usage is TRBV7-9 and J usage is TRBJ2-1; 9 nucleotides line up with TRBD2. This CDR3 contains 16 residues. Germline CDR1 and CDR2: SEHNR and FQNEAQ (reference sequence). With V trimmed by 0 bases and J by 8 bases, 8 bases remained unmatched. CDR3 protein: CASSLATSGTHHEQFF. In DNA, the CDR3 is TGTGCCAGCAGCTTAGCGACTAGCGGTACCCACCATGAGCAGTTCTTC.

The chain links TRBV7-9 to TRBJ2-6; 11 positions agree with TRBD2. Germline CDR1 and CDR2: SEHNR and FQNEAQ (reference sequence). Trimming removed 5 bases from V and 1 base from J; junction bases left unmatched: 7. This CDR3 contains 18 residues. The CDR3 spells CASSPTSGSKSGANVLTF. CDR3 coding DNA: TGTGCCAGCAGCCCAACTAGCGGGAGTAAATCTGGGGCCAACGTCCTGACTTTC.

This chain links TRBV5-8 with TRBJ1-1, with a weak D call TRBD1 (6 bases). Trimming removed 5 bases at V and 4 bases at J, with 21 bases between. The V gene's germline CDR1 is SGHTS and CDR2 YDEGEE. The CDR3 has 16 amino acids. The CDR3 DNA follows: TGTGCCAGCAGATTTACACAGGGAGCATCAAGCACTGAAGCTTTCTTT. Encoded protein: CASRFTQGASSTEAFF.

This clone was counted between two and nine times. This chain connects TRBV28 to TRBJ1-1; D call uncertain. Germline V gene lookup returns CDR1 MDHEN and CDR2 SYDVKM. The CDR3 loop spans 11 amino acids. Trimming stripped 6 bases from V and 6 bases from J, with 8 bases between. The CDR3 here is CASRVSAEAFF. The CDR3, as DNA: TGTGCCAGCAGGGTGTCCGCTGAAGCTTTCTTT.

V gene TRBV28 combines with J gene TRBJ2-2; a weak D match, TRBD2 (5 bases). Per the germline V gene, CDR1 is MDHEN and CDR2 is SYDVKM. The CDR3 is 13 amino acids. Trimming left V 7 bases short and J 4 bases short, with 10 bases between. The CDR3 DNA reads TGTGCCAGCAACGAAGGAGGCACCGGGGAGCTGTTTTTT. It is translated as CASNEGGTGELFF.

The chain employs TRBV6-2 or TRBV6-3 and TRBJ1-5, with D maybe TRBD1 (5 bases). CDR1 MNHEY and CDR2 SVGEGT come from the germline V gene. The CDR3 runs to 16 residues. V was pared by 3 bases and J by 3 bases, with 15 bases between. CDR3 DNA: TGTGCCAGCAGTTATCTAGGCGGGGGTAACAATCAGCCCCAGCATTTT. This translates into CASSYLGGGNNQPQHF.

The chain joins TRBV6-1 to TRBJ2-2; unclear D gene. V dropped 1 base and J dropped 6 bases, with 18 bases sitting between them. Germline CDR1 and CDR2: MNHNS and SASEGT. The CDR3 has 17 residues. CDR3 bases: TGTGCCAGCAGTGAAGTTGGCGGTTTCCTTTGGCCCGGGGAGCTGTTTTTT. This translates into CASSEVGGFLWPGELFF.

The chain is built from TRBV7-9 and TRBJ2-4; D is tentatively TRBD1 or TRBD2 (5 bases each). This CDR3 comprises 17 residues. V lost 5 bases and J lost 0, with 17 bases in between. Germline values: CDR1 SEHNR, CDR2 FQNEAQ (reference sequence). This CDR3 is CASSPGTVSLAKNIQYF. The CDR3 bases are TGTGCCAGCAGCCCAGGGACGGTTAGTCTAGCCAAAAACATTCAGTACTTC.

The chain uses TRBV10-3 and TRBJ2-7; 9 nucleotides match TRBD2. V was pared by 5 bases and J by 6 bases, with 8 bases of the junction left unmatched. Per the germline V gene, CDR1 is ENHRY and CDR2 is SYGVKD. The CDR3 has 14 amino acids. CDR3 DNA: TGTGCCATCAGTCCGGCGGGAGGGCCGTCCGAGCAGTACTTC. This gives the protein CAISPAGGPSEQYF.

The chain has TRBV6-2 or TRBV6-3 and TRBJ2-7, with D perhaps matching TRBD2 (5 bases). CDR1 MNHEY and CDR2 SVGEGT come from the germline V gene. V was clipped by 6 bases and J by 2 bases, with 8 bases between them. The CDR3 covers 12 residues. CDR3 protein: CASSPLAYEQYF. Written as DNA, the CDR3 is TGTGCCAGCAGCCCACTAGCCTACGAGCAGTACTTC.

The V and J genes are TRBV5-1 and TRBJ2-7; D might be TRBD1 or TRBD2, each matching 5 bases. The CDR3 totals 13 residues. Germline V gene lookup returns CDR1 SGHRS and CDR2 YFSETQ. Trimming removed 4 bases at V and 2 bases at J, with 10 bases between. The CDR3 DNA reads as TGCGCCAGCAGCAAGAGGGGCCCCTACGAGCAGTACTTC. It is translated as CASSKRGPYEQYF. The variable domain in full, completed from reference TRBV5-1 and TRBJ2-7, reads KAGVTQTPRYLIKTRGQQVTLSCSPISGHRSVSWYQQTPGQGLQFLFEYFSETQRNKGNFPGRFSGRQFSNSRSEMNVSTLELGDSALYLCASSKRGPYEQYFGPGTRLTVT.

The CDR3 sequence: CASSSGREQYF. DNA of the CDR3: TGCGCCAGCAGCTCGGGCCGAGAGCAGTACTTC. This sequence joins TRBV5-1 and TRBJ2-7; D ambiguous. With 3 bases removed from V and 7 bases from J, the gap between germline ends came to 8 bases. The CDR3 sequence is 11 residues long. From germline, CDR1 is SGHRS and CDR2 YFSETQ.

The chain couples TRBV7-2 to TRBJ2-1, with 8 bases fitting TRBD2. Per the germline V gene, CDR1 is SGHTA and CDR2 is FQGNSA. The junction had 7 bases not matched to a gene; V was cut back by 5 bases and J by 4 bases. The CDR3 loop spans 15 amino acids. CDR3 nucleotides: TGTGCCAGCAGCGCGGCGAGCGGGAGTTACAATGAGCAGTTCTTC. It is translated as CASSAASGSYNEQFF.

V is TRBV11-2 and J is TRBJ1-1; D unclear. The germline CDR1 and CDR2 sequences are SGHAT and FQNNGV. Trimming pared 2 bases from V and 0 bases from J, leaving 4 bases between. The length of the CDR3 is 13 residues. The CDR3 DNA is TGTGCCAGCAGCTTACGGCTGAACACTGAAGCTTTCTTT. Protein sequence: CASSLRLNTEAFF.

The rearrangement links TRBV6-5 to TRBJ2-3, with TRBD2 matching over 11 bases. CDR1 is MNHEY, CDR2 SVGAGI, per germline. CDR3 length equals 16 residues. V lost 0 bases and J lost 4; bases outside the gene matches: 3. The CDR3 loop reads CASSYSSLAGADTQYF. CDR3 in DNA: TGTGCCAGCAGTTACTCGTCACTAGCGGGAGCAGATACGCAGTATTTT.

The V gene is TRBV3-1 (or the pseudogene TRBV3-2), the J gene TRBJ1-1, with TRBD1 matching 7 bases. The CDR3 totals 16 residues. CDR1 and CDR2 from the germline V gene are LGHDT and YNNKEL (reference sequence). With V trimmed by 1 base and J by 6 bases, 11 bases remained unmatched. The DNA for the CDR3 is TGTGCCAGCAGCCAAGTCGACAGGGTGACGTTCGCTGAAGCTTTCTTT. Its translation: CASSQVDRVTFAEAFF.

The V gene is TRBV19, the J gene TRBJ1-1, with D tentatively TRBD1 (6 bases). Germline CDR1 reads LNHDA; CDR2 reads SQIVND (reference sequence). Trimming removed 3 bases from V and 0 bases from J, with 20 bases in between. The CDR3 is 18 residues long. In nucleotides, the CDR3 is TGTGCCAGTAGTATGGCCTTCCTCACGACAGGCTTGAACACTGAAGCTTTCTTT. Its translation is CASSMAFLTTGLNTEAFF.

This chain uses TRBV2 with TRBJ1-3, with D hard to call. V lost 10 bases, J lost 0 bases, and 7 bases lay in between. Germline values: CDR1 SNHLY, CDR2 FYNNEI. This CDR3 has 12 residues. The CDR3 DNA reads TGTGCCACCACAAACTCTGGAAACACCATATATTTT. Translating it yields CATTNSGNTIYF.

V and J are TRBV5-1 and TRBJ2-7; D is perhaps TRBD2 (6 bases). The CDR3 is 15 residues long. The V gene lost 4 bases and the J gene lost 5 bases, with 19 bases spanning the gap. CDR1 is SGHRS, CDR2 YFSETQ, per germline. The chain's CDR3 is CASSPGREKRNEQYF. For the CDR3, the DNA is TGCGCCAGCAGCCCGGGCCGGGAGAAGAGGAACGAGCAGTACTTC.

This chain connects TRBV29-1 to TRBJ2-3; TRBD2 matches at 11 bases. Germline V CDR1 and CDR2: SQVTM, ANQGSEA. The J segment lost 4 bases and the V segment lost 6 bases, leaving 18 bases of the junction unmatched. The CDR3 is made up of 18 amino acids. The chain's CDR3 is CSVGLTSGRGPRSDTQYF. The CDR3 nucleotides are TGCAGCGTCGGACTTACTAGCGGGAGAGGTCCGCGCTCAGATACGCAGTATTTT.

V gene TRBV11-3 combines with J gene TRBJ2-1; D not certain. V was pared by 5 bases and J by 4 bases, with 15 bases between. This CDR3 comprises 15 residues. CDR1 is SGHNT, CDR2 YENEEA, per germline. Here the CDR3 DNA reads TGTGCCAGCAGCCCGAGTATTGGTTTATACAATGAGCAGTTCTTC. Translating gives CASSPSIGLYNEQFF. Together with reference TRBV11-3 and TRBJ2-1, the CDR3 gives the full variable domain: EAGVVQSPRYKIIEKKQPVAFWCNPISGHNTLYWYLQNLGQGPELLIRYENEEAVDDSQLPKDRFSAERLKGVDSTLKIQPAELGDSAVYLCASSPSIGLYNEQFFGPGTRLTVL.

The genes are TRBV30 and TRBJ1-1; unclear D gene. Germline V gene lookup returns CDR1 GTSNPN and CDR2 SVGIG (reference sequence). CDR3 length equals 14 residues. V was trimmed by 0 bases and J by 0 bases, leaving 8 bases between them. CDR3 sequence: CAWSVGNVNTEAFF. CDR3 nucleotides: TGTGCCTGGAGTGTAGGTAATGTGAACACTGAAGCTTTCTTT.

Written as DNA, the CDR3 is TGTGCCAGCAGTGAACAGGGAGACAATCAGCCCCAGCATTTT. As protein: CASSEQGDNQPQHF. V usage is TRBV2 and J usage is TRBJ1-5, with a possible D match to TRBD1 (5 bases). The CDR3 length is 14 residues. Germline lookup yields CDR1 SNHLY and CDR2 FYNNEI. V shed 2 bases and J shed 3 bases, with 8 bases lying between them. The whole variable domain, remainder taken from reference TRBV2 and TRBJ1-5, is EPEVTQTPSHQVTQMGQEVILRCVPISNHLYFYWYRQILGQKVEFLVSFYNNEISEKSEIFDDQFSVERPDGSNFTLKIRSTKLEDSAMYFCASSEQGDNQPQHFGDGTRLSIL.

The chain couples TRBV7-2 to TRBJ2-3; 10 nucleotides align to TRBD2. From germline, CDR1 is SGHTA and CDR2 FQGNSA. CDR3 length: 16 residues. V dropped 0 bases and J dropped 3; count of bases not matched to a gene: 3. The CDR3 DNA reads as TGTGCCAGCAGCTTAGCGGCTAGCGGGGGAACAGATACGCAGTATTTT. Its protein product is CASSLAASGGTDTQYF.

This chain connects TRBV5-1 to TRBJ1-4; D gene ambiguous. The CDR3 contains 14 residues. CDR1 and CDR2 from the germline V gene are SGHRS and YFSETQ. V lost 0 bases to trimming and J lost 7 bases, with 10 bases between them. In nucleotides, the CDR3 is TGCGCCAGCAGCTTGGGCACAGTTTCTGAAAAACTGTTTTTT. Translating gives CASSLGTVSEKLFF.

The chain employs TRBV6-4 and TRBJ2-6; D not certain. Germline V gene lookup returns CDR1 MRHNA and CDR2 SNTAGT. The CDR3 totals 15 residues. Trimming pared 6 bases from V and 2 bases from J, leaving 11 bases between. The CDR3 DNA is TGTGCCAGCAGCCCCTCCGGTCCTGGGGCCAACGTCCTGACTTTC. It is translated as CASSPSGPGANVLTF.

The chain couples TRBV28 to TRBJ2-7, with 9 bases lining up with TRBD2. With V trimmed by 3 bases and J by 4 bases, 7 bases remained unmatched. The CDR3 runs to 15 residues. Germline loops: CDR1 MDHEN, CDR2 SYDVKM. The DNA of the CDR3 is TGTGCCAGCAGTTTCGAAGCGGGAGGAAATTACGAGCAGTACTTC. Its protein product is CASSFEAGGNYEQYF.

The chain employs TRBV19 and TRBJ1-5; D is undetermined. The CDR3 is made up of 14 amino acids. The germline V gene encodes CDR1 LNHDA and CDR2 SQIVND (reference sequence). V was cut by 0 bases and J by 7 bases, with 10 bases left in between. DNA of the CDR3: TGTGCCAGTAGTATAGATAACGTTCGGCAGCCCCAGCATTTT. The encoded protein is CASSIDNVRQPQHF.

The rearrangement joins TRBV7-2 to TRBJ2-7; 10 nucleotides line up with TRBD1. CDR1 and CDR2 (germline): SGHTA, FQGNSA. CDR3 length: 15 residues. The V segment lost 4 bases and the J segment 2 bases; nucleotides outside the gene matches: 5. For the CDR3, the DNA is TGTGCCAGCAGCTCCTGGGACAGGGGAGCCTACGAGCAGTACTTC. This codes for CASSSWDRGAYEQYF.